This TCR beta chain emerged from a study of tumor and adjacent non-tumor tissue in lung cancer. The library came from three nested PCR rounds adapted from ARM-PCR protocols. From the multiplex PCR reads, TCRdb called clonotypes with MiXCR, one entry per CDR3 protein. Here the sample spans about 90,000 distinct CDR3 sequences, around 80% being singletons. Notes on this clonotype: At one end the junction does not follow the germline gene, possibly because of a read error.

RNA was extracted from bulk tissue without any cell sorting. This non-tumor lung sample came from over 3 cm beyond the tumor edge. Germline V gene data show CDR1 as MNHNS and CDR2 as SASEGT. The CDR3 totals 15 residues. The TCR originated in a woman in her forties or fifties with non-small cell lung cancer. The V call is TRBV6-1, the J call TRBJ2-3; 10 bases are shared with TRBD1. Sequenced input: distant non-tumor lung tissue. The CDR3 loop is CASSAGQGGLDMQYF. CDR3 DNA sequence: TGTGCCAGCAGTGCAGGACAGGGGGGGCTAGATATGCAGTATTTT.